The 25 T cell receptor beta chains below all came from one sample that was sequenced in a study of T cells in localized non-small cell lung cancer. Profiled with immunoSEQ multiplex PCR; TCRdb holds only in-frame clones, not every one. The table has around 20,000 clones, about nine tenths seen once; the top ten hold roughly 1.2%. The specimen was peripheral blood, collected before any cancer treatment. The receptors stem from a woman aged 35-70 years with stage I lung adenocarcinoma.

The V and J genes are TRBV6-1 and TRBJ2-3; D gene uncertain. This CDR3 spans 14 amino acids. Germline CDR1 MNHNS, CDR2 SASEGT. V dropped 2 bases and J dropped 0 bases, with 6 bases sitting between them. The chain's CDR3 is CASSEQASTDTQYF. CDR3 coding DNA: TGTGCCAGCAGTGAACAGGCCAGCACAGATACGCAGTATTTT.

The chain combines TRBV4-3 with TRBJ2-7; tentative D call: TRBD1 (6 bases). V lost 1 base and J 4 bases, leaving 14 bases between the germline ends. Germline V gives CDR1 LGHNA, CDR2 YSLEER. This CDR3 comprises 15 residues. As DNA, the CDR3 is TGCGCCAGCAGCCAAGTCCTGACAGGTGAATACGAGCAGTACTTC. This sequence encodes CASSQVLTGEYEQYF.

J is TRBJ2-7 and V is TRBV7-9; D possibly uses TRBD1 or TRBD2 (6 bases each). The CDR3 consists of 15 residues. CDR1 and CDR2 (germline): SEHNR, FQNEAQ (reference sequence). Trimming removed 5 bases from V and 0 bases from J, with 14 bases in between. CDR3 loop: CASSLQGGPSYEQYF. CDR3 nucleotide sequence: TGTGCCAGCAGCCTCCAAGGGGGGCCCTCCTACGAGCAGTACTTC.

CDR3 sequence: CASSWTGDSYEQYF. DNA of the CDR3: TGCGCCAGCAGCTGGACAGGGGACTCCTACGAGCAGTACTTC. V and J are TRBV5-1 and TRBJ2-7; 9 bases map to TRBD1. Germline loops: CDR1 SGHRS, CDR2 YFSETQ. The CDR3 is 14 amino acids. V was pared by 3 bases and J by 0 bases, with 1 base of the junction left unmatched.

This clone occurred once. The chain is built from TRBV5-6 and TRBJ1-6, with D uncertain. V lost 4 bases to trimming and J lost 7 bases, with 12 bases between them. Germline CDR1 is SGHDT and CDR2 is YYEEEE. This CDR3 spans 14 amino acids. This CDR3 is CASSRVNINSPLHF. The CDR3 nucleotides are TGTGCCAGCAGCCGGGTTAATATCAATTCACCCCTCCACTTT.

The gene calls are TRBV5-1 and TRBJ1-4; 10 bases are shared with TRBD1. The germline V gene encodes CDR1 SGHRS and CDR2 YFSETQ. This CDR3 has 15 residues. Germline trimming cut 0 bases from V and 7 bases from J; bases unmatched to any gene: 3. DNA for the CDR3: TGCGCCAGCAGCTTGGGGACAGGGGGAGGTGAAAAACTGTTTTTT. This gives the protein CASSLGTGGGEKLFF.

The V gene is TRBV4-1, the J gene TRBJ1-2; D remains unclear. V lost 4 bases to trimming and J lost 1 base, with 7 bases between them. This CDR3 is 13 amino acids long. Germline values: CDR1 MGHRA, CDR2 YSYEKL. The CDR3 DNA reads as TGCGCCAGCAGCCCGCAGGTTAACTATGGCTACACCTTC. Residues: CASSPQVNYGYTF.

V usage is TRBV10-3 and J usage is TRBJ2-2, with unresolved D. Trimming cost V 1 base and J 3 bases, with 0 bases left between them. This CDR3 comprises 12 residues. CDR1 is ENHRY, CDR2 SYGVKD, per germline. The DNA of the CDR3 is TGTGCCATCAGTGAGTACACCGGGGAGCTGTTTTTT. Protein product: CAISEYTGELFF.

The chain is built from TRBV29-1 and TRBJ2-5; D is unclear. Germline assignment: CDR1 SQVTM and CDR2 ANQGSEA. V lost 8 bases, J lost 1 base, and 5 bases lay in between. The CDR3 is 10 residues long. CDR3 sequence (DNA): TGCAGCAGTGGCCAAGAGACCCAGTACTTC. Its protein product is CSSGQETQYF.

This chain connects TRBV18 to TRBJ2-6; D possibly uses TRBD1 or TRBD2 (5 bases each). Germline V gene data show CDR1 as KGHSH and CDR2 as LQKENI. V shed 1 base and J shed 0 bases, with 22 bases lying between them. The CDR3 has 21 amino acids. The CDR3 DNA follows: TGTGCCAGCTCACCACTAGCCCGAGGGGCTCCTCTAAACTCTGGGGCCAACGTCCTGACTTTC. As protein: CASSPLARGAPLNSGANVLTF. Filled out from reference TRBV18 and TRBJ2-6, the complete variable domain reads NAGVMQNPRHLVRRRGQEARLRCSPMKGHSHVYWYRQLPEEGLKFMVYLQKENIIDESGMPKERFSAEFPKEGPSILRIQQVVRGDSAAYFCASSPLARGAPLNSGANVLTFGAGSRLTVL.

As to this clone: Within the sample, other DNA sequences also encode this same CDR3. This rearrangement joins TRBV19 to TRBJ2-7; 8 bases match TRBD1. Trimming took 5 bases from V and 3 from J; bases not matched to a gene: 0. Germline loops: CDR1 LNHDA, CDR2 SQIVND (reference sequence). The CDR3 is 12 residues long. The CDR3 sequence is CASSDRGYEQYF. As DNA, the CDR3 is TGTGCCAGTAGTGACAGGGGCTACGAGCAGTACTTC.

This clone is classed as large. Germline and junction disagree at one end, which may indicate a read error. The rearrangement links TRBV7-9 to TRBJ1-1; no clear D. The CDR3 is made up of 11 amino acids. The germline V gene has CDR1 SEHNR and CDR2 FQNEAQ (reference sequence). The DNA of the CDR3 is TGTGCCAGCAGCTTAGATCACACCTACCTATTT. Translating it yields CASSLDHTYLF.

The rearrangement joins TRBV10-3 to TRBJ2-1, with D possibly being TRBD2 (6 bases). Trimming took 10 bases from V and 4 from J, leaving 14 bases between them. Germline V gene sequence: CDR1 ENHRY, CDR2 SYGVKD. The CDR3 is 13 residues long. CDR3 residues: CANYGLLYNEQFF. The CDR3 DNA is TGTGCCAATTATGGACTACTTTACAATGAGCAGTTCTTC.

The chain combines TRBV19 with TRBJ1-2; TRBD1 is a possible D gene (6 bases). Germline-derived CDR1 and CDR2 are LNHDA and SQIVND (reference sequence). This CDR3 region has 16 residues. The CDR3 sequence: CATGLDSSGRSGGYTF. CDR3 sequence (DNA): TGTGCGACAGGACTAGACAGCAGCGGGAGGTCGGGTGGCTACACCTTC.

This chain connects TRBV6-4 to TRBJ2-1, with a possible D match to TRBD2 (5 bases). CDR3 length equals 14 residues. V lost 4 bases and J 3 bases, leaving 10 bases between the germline ends. Germline CDR1 is MRHNA and CDR2 is SNTAGT. The CDR3 DNA reads TGTGCCAGCAGTGTTTCCGGGGACTACAATGAGCAGTTCTTC. Residues: CASSVSGDYNEQFF.

The rearrangement uses TRBV29-1 and TRBJ1-2; D ambiguous. The germline V and J ends were trimmed by 3 bases and 6 bases, with 14 bases remaining between them. There are 13 residues in the CDR3. The germline CDR1 and CDR2 sequences are SQVTM and ANQGSEA. CDR3: CSVERYRPNGYTF. CDR3 DNA: TGCAGCGTTGAGAGGTACCGACCGAATGGCTACACCTTC.

The V and J genes are TRBV15 and TRBJ2-3, with TRBD2 identical over 16 bases. Germline loops: CDR1 LNHNV, CDR2 YYDKDF (reference sequence). Trimming at V came to 0 bases and at J to 6 bases, leaving 12 bases not matched to a gene. CDR3 length equals 20 residues. DNA of the CDR3: TGTGCCACCAGCAGAGATGAGGGACTAGCGGGGGGGCCAGGTGGTGATACGCAGTATTTT. The encoded protein is CATSRDEGLAGGPGGDTQYF.

The chain is built from TRBV7-8 and TRBJ1-6; 10 nucleotides agree with TRBD1. The CDR3 has 14 amino acids. J gave up 10 bases and V 3 bases, and 3 bases lay outside the gene matches. Germline V gene sequence: CDR1 SGHVS, CDR2 FQNEAQ. CDR3 nucleotides: TGTGCCAGCAGCTTGGGGGACAGGGGCTCACCCCTCCACTTT. The encoded protein is CASSLGDRGSPLHF.

The chain links TRBV19 to TRBJ2-5; 8 bases agree with TRBD2. This CDR3 has 15 residues. CDR1 is LNHDA and CDR2 is SQIVND in the germline V gene (reference sequence). V shed 3 bases, J shed 4 bases, and the junction held 7 bases outside the gene matches. CDR3 amino acids: CASSISGGPRETQYF. The DNA for the CDR3 is TGTGCCAGTAGTATTTCGGGGGGGCCCAGAGAGACCCAGTACTTC.

This clone was detected once. The rearrangement links TRBV7-3 to TRBJ2-3, with D perhaps given as TRBD1 or TRBD2 (5 bases each). Germline V gene data show CDR1 as SGHTA and CDR2 as FQGTGA. The CDR3 sequence is 14 residues long. The V and J ends lost 4 bases and 5 bases respectively, with 13 bases between them. CDR3 residues: CASSSRGPEDTQYF. CDR3 in DNA: TGTGCCAGCAGCTCCCGGGGCCCGGAAGATACGCAGTATTTT. The full variable domain, rest sourced from reference TRBV7-3 and TRBJ2-3, is GAGVSQTPSNKVTEKGKYVELRCDPISGHTALYWYRQSLGQGPEFLIYFQGTGAADDSGLPNDRFFAVRPEGSVSTLKIQRTERGDSAVYLCASSSRGPEDTQYFGPGTRLTVL.

This chain links TRBV4-3 with TRBJ1-5; no clear D. Germline assignment: CDR1 LGHNA and CDR2 YSLEER. Trimming stripped 0 bases from V and 5 bases from J, with 5 bases between. This CDR3 is built from 13 residues. The CDR3 nucleotides are TGCGCCAGCAGCCAAGACAGAGATCAGCCCCAGCATTTT. As protein: CASSQDRDQPQHF.

The V and J genes are TRBV19 and TRBJ1-2; 7 bases match TRBD1. The CDR3 consists of 14 residues. Germline CDR1 reads LNHDA; CDR2 reads SQIVND (reference sequence). Trimming removed 5 bases from V and 8 bases from J; junction bases left unmatched: 11. This CDR3 is CASSRDSTPYGYTF. The CDR3 bases are TGTGCCAGTAGTCGGGACAGCACCCCTTACGGCTACACCTTC.

This rearrangement joins TRBV5-4 to TRBJ1-4, with D unclear. Deletions cut 5 bases from V and 6 bases from J, with 14 bases between. Germline V gene lookup returns CDR1 SGHNT and CDR2 YYREEE (reference sequence). The CDR3 runs to 14 residues. The CDR3 here is CASSSDISYEKLFF. For the CDR3, the DNA is TGTGCCAGCAGTTCCGACATTTCATATGAAAAACTGTTTTTT.

This clone showed up just a few times. Here the CDR3 reads CASRQGTLVDTEAFF. The DNA for the CDR3 is TGTGCCAGCAGGCAGGGCACGCTGGTGGACACTGAAGCTTTCTTT. The rearrangement joins TRBV27 to TRBJ1-1; D may be TRBD1 (5 bases). Trimming stripped 6 bases from V and 3 bases from J, with 17 bases between. The CDR3 sequence is 15 residues long. CDR1 and CDR2 from the germline V gene are MNHEY and SMNVEV (reference sequence).

This CDR3 reads CASCSGAGGDCTDTQYF. CDR3 DNA sequence: TGTGCCAGCTGCTCAGGAGCGGGGGGGGATTGCACAGATACGCAGTATTTT. J is TRBJ2-3 and V is TRBV6-4; TRBD2 aligns across 10 bases. The length of the CDR3 is 17 residues. Unmatched junction bases numbered 12, after V lost 8 bases and J lost 1 base. In germline, CDR1 is MRHNA, CDR2 SNTAGT.